These 5 T cell receptor beta chains originate from one sample sequenced in a study of graft-versus-host responses after intestinal transplantation. Sequencing was performed with immunoSEQ multiplex PCR; in TCRdb, only in-frame clones are kept and a portion is missing. The data show around 4,000 clones, under 25% seen once. Sample: alloreactive CD4+ T cells from a mixed lymphocyte reaction culture, taken before transplantation. This sample's subset: CFSE-low proliferating T cells sorted from roughly six-day pre-transplant mixed lymphocyte reaction (GvH or HvG direction). The receptor set was obtained from a human patient who was an organ donor for intestinal transplantation.

A few counts support this clone. The DNA for the CDR3 is TGTGCCAGCAGCAACAGTAGGACTGGTTCCCCGTACTTC. Its protein product is CASSNSRTGSPYF. This chain links TRBV28 with TRBJ2-5; tentatively, D is TRBD2 (5 bases). V was cut by 6 bases and J by 13 bases, with 21 bases left in between. From germline, CDR1 is MDHEN and CDR2 SYDVKM. The length of the CDR3 is 13 residues.

This clone was counted a single time. The V call is TRBV10-2, the J call TRBJ1-1; no firm D call. Looked up from germline, CDR1 is WSHSY and CDR2 is SAAADI. The V and J ends lost 2 bases and 1 base respectively, with 8 bases between them. This CDR3 spans 14 amino acids. The CDR3 loop reads CASSETRPNTEAFF. CDR3 sequence (DNA): TGCGCCAGCAGTGAGACCAGGCCGAACACTGAAGCTTTCTTT.

The chain is built from TRBV28 and TRBJ2-1; maybe TRBD2 (5 bases). Germline CDR1 MDHEN, CDR2 SYDVKM. The ends were cut back, 3 bases at V and 0 bases at J, with 18 bases in the middle. The length of the CDR3 is 18 residues. The CDR3, as DNA: TGTGCCAGCAGTTTGAGCAGAGGGTACCCGAGCTCCTACAATGAGCAGTTCTTC. It codes for CASSLSRGYPSSYNEQFF.

In its sample, this clone was seen once. The chain combines TRBV28 with TRBJ2-1, with D tentatively TRBD2 (7 bases). Germline V gene data show CDR1 as MDHEN and CDR2 as SYDVKM. This CDR3 has 14 residues. V was clipped by 3 bases and J by 2 bases, with 8 bases between them. In DNA, the CDR3 is TGTGCCAGCAGTTTCGGGGGGCCCTACAATGAGCAGTTCTTC. It specifies CASSFGGPYNEQFF.

Relative to its sample, this clone is medium-sized. The chain's CDR3 is CASSSSLRGPNEKLFF. For the CDR3, the DNA is TGTGCCAGCAGCAGCTCTCTCAGGGGCCCTAATGAAAAACTGTTTTTT. The J gene is TRBJ1-4, the V gene TRBV13, with D perhaps matching TRBD1 (6 bases). In germline, CDR1 is PRHDT, CDR2 FYEKMQ (reference sequence). CDR3 length equals 16 residues. The V end was cut by 5 bases, the J end by 3 bases, with 16 bases between.